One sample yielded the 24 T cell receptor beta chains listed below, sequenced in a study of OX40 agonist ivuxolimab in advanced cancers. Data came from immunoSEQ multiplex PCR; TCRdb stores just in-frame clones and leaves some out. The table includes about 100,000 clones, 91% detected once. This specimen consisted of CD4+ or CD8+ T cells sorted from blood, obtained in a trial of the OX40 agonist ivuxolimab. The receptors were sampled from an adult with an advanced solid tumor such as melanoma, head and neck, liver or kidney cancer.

The CDR3: CASSDRPTIEAFF. The CDR3 DNA sequence: TGTGCCAGCAGTGATCGTCCTACAATTGAAGCTTTCTTT. The chain recombines TRBV2 with TRBJ1-1; no reliable D call. Germline CDR1 reads SNHLY; CDR2 reads FYNNEI. This CDR3 has 13 residues. The ends were cut back, 3 bases at V and 7 bases at J, with 12 bases in the middle.

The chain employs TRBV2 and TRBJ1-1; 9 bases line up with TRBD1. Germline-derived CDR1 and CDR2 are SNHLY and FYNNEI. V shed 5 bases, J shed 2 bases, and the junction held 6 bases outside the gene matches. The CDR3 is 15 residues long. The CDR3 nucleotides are TGTGCCAGCAGTAATACAGGGGGCTATAACACTGAAGCTTTCTTT. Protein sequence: CASSNTGGYNTEAFF. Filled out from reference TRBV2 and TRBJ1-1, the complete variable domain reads EPEVTQTPSHQVTQMGQEVILRCVPISNHLYFYWYRQILGQKVEFLVSFYNNEISEKSEIFDDQFSVERPDGSNFTLKIRSTKLEDSAMYFCASSNTGGYNTEAFFGQGTRLTVV.

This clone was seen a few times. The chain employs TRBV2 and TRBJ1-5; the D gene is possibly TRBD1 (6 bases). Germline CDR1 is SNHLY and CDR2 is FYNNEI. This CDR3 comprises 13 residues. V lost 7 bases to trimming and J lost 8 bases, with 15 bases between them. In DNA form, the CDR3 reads TGTGCCAGCAAGCCCCCGGGGGACAAGCCCCAGCATTTT. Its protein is CASKPPGDKPQHF.

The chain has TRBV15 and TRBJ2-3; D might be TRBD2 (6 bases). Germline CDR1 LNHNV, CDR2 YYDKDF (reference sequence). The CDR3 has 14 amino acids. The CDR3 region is CATGGSAGTDTQYF. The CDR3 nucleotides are TGTGCTACCGGGGGTTCGGCCGGCACAGATACGCAGTATTTT.

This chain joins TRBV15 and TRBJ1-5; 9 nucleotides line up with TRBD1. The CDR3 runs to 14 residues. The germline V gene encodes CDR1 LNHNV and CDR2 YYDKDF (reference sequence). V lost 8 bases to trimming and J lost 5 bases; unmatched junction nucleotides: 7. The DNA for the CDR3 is TGTGCCACCTCCAGGGACAGGGCTTATCAGCCCCAGCATTTT. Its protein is CATSRDRAYQPQHF.

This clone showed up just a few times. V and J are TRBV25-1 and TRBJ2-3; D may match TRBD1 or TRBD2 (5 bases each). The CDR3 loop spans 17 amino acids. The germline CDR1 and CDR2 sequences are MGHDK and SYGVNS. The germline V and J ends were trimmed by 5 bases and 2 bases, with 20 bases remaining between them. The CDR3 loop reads CASSPLPGPIATDTQYF. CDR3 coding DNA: TGTGCCAGCAGTCCGTTACCGGGGCCAATAGCCACAGATACGCAGTATTTT.

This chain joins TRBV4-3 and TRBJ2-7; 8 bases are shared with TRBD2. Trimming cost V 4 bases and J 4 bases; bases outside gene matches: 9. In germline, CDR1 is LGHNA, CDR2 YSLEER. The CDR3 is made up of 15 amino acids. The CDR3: CASSRKRERRYEQYF. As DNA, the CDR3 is TGCGCCAGCAGCCGCAAGCGGGAGAGAAGGTACGAGCAGTACTTC.

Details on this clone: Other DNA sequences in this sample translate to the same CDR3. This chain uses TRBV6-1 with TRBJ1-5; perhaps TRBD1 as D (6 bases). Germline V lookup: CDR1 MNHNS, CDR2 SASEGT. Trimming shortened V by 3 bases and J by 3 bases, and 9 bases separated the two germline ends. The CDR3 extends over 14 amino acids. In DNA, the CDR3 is TGTGCCAGCAGTGAGACAGGAAACAATCAGCCCCAGCATTTT. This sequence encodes CASSETGNNQPQHF.

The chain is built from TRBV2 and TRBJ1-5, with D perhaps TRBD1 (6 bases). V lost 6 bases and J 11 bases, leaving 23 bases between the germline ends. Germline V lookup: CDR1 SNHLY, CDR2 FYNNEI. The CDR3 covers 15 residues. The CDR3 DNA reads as TGTGCCAGCAGGATTAAAGAGGGGGGGGGTGTAGCCCAGCATTTT. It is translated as CASRIKEGGGVAQHF.

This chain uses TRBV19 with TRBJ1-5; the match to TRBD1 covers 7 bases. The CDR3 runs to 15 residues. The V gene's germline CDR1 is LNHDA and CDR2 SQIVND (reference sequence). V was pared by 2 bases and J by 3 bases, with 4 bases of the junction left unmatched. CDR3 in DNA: TGTGCCAGTAGTATAAGGGACAGTCACAATCAGCCCCAGCATTTT. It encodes CASSIRDSHNQPQHF.

The CDR3 region has the DNA TGTGCCAGCAGCTTGCGTCAGGATTATGGCTACACCTTC. Translation: CASSLRQDYGYTF. V and J are TRBV5-4 and TRBJ1-2; D not certain. CDR1 is SGHNT, CDR2 YYREEE, per germline (reference sequence). The CDR3 sequence is 13 residues long. Trimming stripped 1 base from V and 5 bases from J, with 9 bases between.

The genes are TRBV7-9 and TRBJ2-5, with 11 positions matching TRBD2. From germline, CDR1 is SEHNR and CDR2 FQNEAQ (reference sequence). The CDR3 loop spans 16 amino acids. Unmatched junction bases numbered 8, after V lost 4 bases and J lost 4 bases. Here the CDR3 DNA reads TGTGCCAGCAGCTACACCTTGACTAGCGGGATAGAGACCCAGTACTTC. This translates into CASSYTLTSGIETQYF. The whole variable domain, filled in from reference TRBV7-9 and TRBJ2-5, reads DTGVSQNPRHKITKRGQNVTFRCDPISEHNRLYWYRQTLGQGPEFLTYFQNEAQLEKSRLLSDRFSAERPKGSFSTLEIQRTEQGDSAMYLCASSYTLTSGIETQYFGPGTRLLVL.

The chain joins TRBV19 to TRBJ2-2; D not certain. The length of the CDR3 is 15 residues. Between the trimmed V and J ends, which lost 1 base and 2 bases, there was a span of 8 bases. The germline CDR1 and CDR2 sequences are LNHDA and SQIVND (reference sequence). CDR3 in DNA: TGTGCCAGTAGTATAGTTAGGGCCAACACCGGGGAGCTGTTTTTT. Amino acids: CASSIVRANTGELFF.

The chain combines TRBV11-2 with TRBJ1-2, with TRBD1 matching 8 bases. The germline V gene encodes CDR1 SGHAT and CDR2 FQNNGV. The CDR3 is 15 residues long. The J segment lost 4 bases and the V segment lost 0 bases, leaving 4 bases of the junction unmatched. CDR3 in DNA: TGTGCCAGCAGCTTAGAGGGGGGACAGGTCTATGGCTACACCTTC. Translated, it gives CASSLEGGQVYGYTF.

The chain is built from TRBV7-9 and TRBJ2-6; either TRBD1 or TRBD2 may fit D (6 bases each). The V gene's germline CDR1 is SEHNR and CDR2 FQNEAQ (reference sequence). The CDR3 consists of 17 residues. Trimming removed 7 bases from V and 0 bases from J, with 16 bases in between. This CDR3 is CASTMEGVVSGANVLTF. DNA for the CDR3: TGTGCCAGCACCATGGAGGGGGTGGTCTCTGGGGCCAACGTCCTGACTTTC.

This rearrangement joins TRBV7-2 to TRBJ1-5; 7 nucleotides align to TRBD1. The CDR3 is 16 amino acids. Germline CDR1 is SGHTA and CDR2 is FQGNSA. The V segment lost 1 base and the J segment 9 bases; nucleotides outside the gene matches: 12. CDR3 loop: CASSLGSAGGGGPQHF. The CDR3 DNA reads TGTGCCAGCAGCTTAGGATCAGCAGGGGGAGGAGGGCCCCAGCATTTT. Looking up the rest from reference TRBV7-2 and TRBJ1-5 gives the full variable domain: GAGVSQSPSNKVTEKGKDVELRCDPISGHTALYWYRQSLGQGLEFLIYFQGNSAPDKSGLPSDRFSAERTGGSVSTLTIQRTQQEDSAVYLCASSLGSAGGGGPQHFGDGTRLSIL.

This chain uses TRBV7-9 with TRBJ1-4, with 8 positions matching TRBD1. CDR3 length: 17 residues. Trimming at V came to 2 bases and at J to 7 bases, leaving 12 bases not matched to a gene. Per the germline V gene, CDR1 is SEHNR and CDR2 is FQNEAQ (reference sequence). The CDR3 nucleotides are TGTGCCAGCAGCTTACGCGGCTCAGGGGGCGAAGGTGAAAAACTGTTTTTT. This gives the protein CASSLRGSGGEGEKLFF.

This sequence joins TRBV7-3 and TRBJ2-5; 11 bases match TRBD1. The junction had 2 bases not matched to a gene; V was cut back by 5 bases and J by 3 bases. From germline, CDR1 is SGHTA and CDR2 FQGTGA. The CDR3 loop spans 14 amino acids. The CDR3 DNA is TGTGCCAGCAGCCGGACAGGGGGCGAAGAGACCCAGTACTTC. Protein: CASSRTGGEETQYF.

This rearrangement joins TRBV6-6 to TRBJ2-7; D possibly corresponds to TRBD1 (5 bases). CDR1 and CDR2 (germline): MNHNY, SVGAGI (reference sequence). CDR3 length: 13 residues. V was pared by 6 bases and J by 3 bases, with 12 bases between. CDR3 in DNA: TGTGCCAGCAGCCAAGGGGCAGTCTACGAGCAGTACTTC. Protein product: CASSQGAVYEQYF.

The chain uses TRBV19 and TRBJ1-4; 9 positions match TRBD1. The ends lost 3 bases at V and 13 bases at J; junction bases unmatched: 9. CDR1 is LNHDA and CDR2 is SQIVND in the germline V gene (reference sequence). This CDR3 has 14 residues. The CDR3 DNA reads TGTGCCAGTAGTATTGGGGACAGGGTAAAAGGACTGTTTTTT. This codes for CASSIGDRVKGLFF.

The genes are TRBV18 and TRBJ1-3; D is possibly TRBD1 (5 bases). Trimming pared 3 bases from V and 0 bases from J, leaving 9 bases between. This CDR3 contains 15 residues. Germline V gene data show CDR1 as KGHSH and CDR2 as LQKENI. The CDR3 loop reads CASSPLDISGNTIYF. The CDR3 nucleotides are TGTGCCAGCTCACCGCTGGACATCTCTGGAAACACCATATATTTT.

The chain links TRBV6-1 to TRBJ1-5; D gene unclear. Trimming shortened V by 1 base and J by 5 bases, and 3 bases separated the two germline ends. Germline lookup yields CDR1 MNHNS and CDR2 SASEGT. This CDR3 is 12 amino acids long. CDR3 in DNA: TGTGCCAGCAGTGAAGTGGATCAGCCCCAGCATTTT. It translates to CASSEVDQPQHF.

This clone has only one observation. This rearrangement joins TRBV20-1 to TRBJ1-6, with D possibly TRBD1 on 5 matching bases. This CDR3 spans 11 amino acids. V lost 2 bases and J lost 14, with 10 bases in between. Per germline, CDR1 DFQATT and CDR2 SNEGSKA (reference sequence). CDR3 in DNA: TGCAGTGCTAGAAGGGACGAAACCCTCCACTTT. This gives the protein CSARRDETLHF.

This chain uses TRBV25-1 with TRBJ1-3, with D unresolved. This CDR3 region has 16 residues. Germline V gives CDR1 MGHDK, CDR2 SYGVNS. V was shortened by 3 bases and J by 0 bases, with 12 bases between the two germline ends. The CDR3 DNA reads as TGTGCCAGCAGTGAGGGTTCCGACCGCTCTGGAAACACCATATATTTT. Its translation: CASSEGSDRSGNTIYF.